These 10 T cell receptor beta chains were sequenced from one sample in a study of T cells in localized non-small cell lung cancer. Profiled with immunoSEQ multiplex PCR; TCRdb holds only in-frame clones, not every one. The data show about 1,900 clones, 26% seen once. The material was normal lung tissue next to the tumor, obtained before any cancer treatment. The source of these receptors is a woman aged 35 to 75 with stage I lung adenocarcinoma.

The chain employs TRBV11-3 and TRBJ2-3, with 7 bases matching TRBD1. Germline values: CDR1 SGHNT, CDR2 YENEEA. The CDR3 length is 14 residues. With V trimmed by 4 bases and J by 6 bases, 7 bases remained unmatched. DNA for the CDR3: TGTGCCAGCAGCTCGACAGGGACCCACGATACGCAGTATTTT. Its translation: CASSSTGTHDTQYF.

This clone is medium-sized by share. The CDR3 spells CASSSLAGGADGYTF. The CDR3 bases are TGTGCCAGCAGTTCCCTCGCAGGGGGCGCAGATGGCTACACCTTC. The chain couples TRBV28 to TRBJ1-2; 8 bases are shared with TRBD1. The CDR3 is made up of 15 amino acids. The junction had 10 bases not matched to a gene; V was cut back by 4 bases and J by 6 bases. The V gene's germline CDR1 is MDHEN and CDR2 SYDVKM.

The chain has TRBV19 and TRBJ2-7; D may be TRBD1 (8 bases). The CDR3 spans 16 residues. CDR1 is LNHDA and CDR2 is SQIVND in the germline V gene (reference sequence). V was trimmed by 5 bases and J by 2 bases, leaving 19 bases between them. The CDR3 DNA is TGTGCCAGTAGTCGATCGGGGGGACAGGCGACCTACGAGCAGTACTTC. It is translated as CASSRSGGQATYEQYF.

The chain couples TRBV19 to TRBJ2-1; perhaps TRBD1 as D (5 bases). The CDR3 runs to 14 residues. Trimming took 10 bases from V and 1 from J, leaving 14 bases between them. Germline-derived CDR1 and CDR2 are LNHDA and SQIVND (reference sequence). CDR3 region: CATRTQESYNEQFF. The CDR3 region has the DNA TGTGCCACACGGACACAAGAATCCTACAATGAGCAGTTCTTC.

The chain links TRBV18 to TRBJ1-1, with 8 positions matching TRBD1. The CDR3 has 16 residues. Unmatched junction bases numbered 10, after V lost 4 bases and J lost 3 bases. Germline V gene sequence: CDR1 KGHSH, CDR2 LQKENI. The CDR3 is CASSLTPGGIDTEAFF. The CDR3 DNA reads TGTGCCAGCTCACTAACCCCAGGGGGCATAGACACTGAAGCTTTCTTT.

The chain uses TRBV12-5 and TRBJ2-7; D gene unclear. The V and J ends lost 4 bases and 5 bases respectively, with 12 bases between them. Germline values: CDR1 LGHNT, CDR2 FRNRAP. CDR3 length: 13 residues. In nucleotides, the CDR3 is TGTGCTAGTGGTTCCTCCCTGGGTCACGAGCAGTACTTC. This sequence encodes CASGSSLGHEQYF.

This rearrangement joins TRBV12-5 to TRBJ2-4; TRBD1 agrees at 10 bases. V lost 6 bases, J lost 7 bases, and 9 bases stayed unmatched. The CDR3 covers 15 residues. CDR1 is LGHNT, CDR2 FRNRAP, per germline. The CDR3 spells CASGPDRGAVNIQYF. Written as DNA, the CDR3 is TGTGCTAGTGGCCCGGACAGGGGGGCCGTCAACATTCAGTACTTC.

A few counts support this clone. V gene TRBV18 combines with J gene TRBJ1-6, with unresolved D. Trimming took 0 bases from V and 6 from J, leaving 0 bases between them. The CDR3 covers 12 residues. Germline CDR1 and CDR2: KGHSH and LQKENI. CDR3 DNA: TGTGCCAGCTCACCACCTAATTCACCCCTCCACTTT. It specifies CASSPPNSPLHF.

This clone was found a few times. The chain links TRBV9 to TRBJ2-1; D possibly uses TRBD1 or TRBD2 (5 bases each). Per germline, CDR1 SGDLS and CDR2 YYNGEE. The CDR3 sequence is 16 residues long. Trimming removed 0 bases at V and 6 bases at J, with 16 bases between. The chain's CDR3 is CASSVVSGRLGNEQFF. CDR3 DNA sequence: TGTGCCAGCAGCGTAGTTTCGGGACGGCTTGGCAATGAGCAGTTCTTC. The full variable domain, rest sourced from reference TRBV9 and TRBJ2-1, is DSGVTQTPKHLITATGQRVTLRCSPRSGDLSVYWYQQSLDQGLQFLIQYYNGEERAKGNILERFSAQQFPDLHSELNLSSLELGDSALYFCASSVVSGRLGNEQFFGPGTRLTVL.

This clone qualifies as medium-sized. One end of the junction fails to match germline, which may point to a read error. The chain combines TRBV6-8 with TRBJ2-2, with D hard to call. CDR1 and CDR2 from the germline V gene are MNHGY and SAAAGT. The CDR3 runs 13 residues. The CDR3 reads CAISALNTGELFF. The CDR3 bases are TGTGCCATCAGTGCTTTGAACACCGGGGAGCTGTTTTTT.